This T cell receptor (beta chain) comes out of a study of CD8 T cells in Susac syndrome. The germline V gene encodes CDR1 SGHTA and CDR2 FQGNSA. This CDR3 spans 15 amino acids. The V gene end was trimmed by 1 base and the J gene end by 2 bases; junction bases not matched to a gene: 2. Reverse transcription of roughly 0.5 to 1 ug RNA used random hexamers. TCRdb passed the immunoSEQ multiplex PCR reads through MiXCR, listing each CDR3 protein once. The sample holds roughly 67,000 distinct CDR3 sequences; approximately 95% are singletons and the top ten take approximately 0.4%. CD8+ and CD4+ T cells taken from blood had their TCR beta sequenced. Negative isolation was used for CD8+ and CD4+ T cells, and FACS enrichment was applied to TEMRA cells.

The sample taken for sequencing was CD8+ T cells from PBMCs. The rearrangement links TRBV7-2 to TRBJ2-7, with 10 bases identical to TRBD2. The receptor comes from a human donor with multiple sclerosis. The CDR3 is CASSLEGLAAYEQYF. CDR3 coding DNA: TGTGCCAGCAGCTTAGAAGGACTAGCGGCCTACGAGCAGTACTTC.